This T cell receptor beta chain was identified during a study of blood T cell repertoires in COVID-19. Overall study context: The origin of the acute and convalescent COVID-19 samples was the United States, Italy and Spain.

Per the original data handling: How many nucleated cells were present was estimated from reference gene primer amplification. Sequencing used immunoSEQ multiplex PCR; TCRdb keeps in-frame clones, though not all of them. D and trimming were read from the DNA, whereas the V and J calls and clone size are those reported in that table. The sample lists 350,000 to 450,000 clones; about 85% were seen once. Germline V CDR1 and CDR2: SGDLS, YYNGEE. The CDR3 consists of 15 residues. Trimming at V came to 7 bases and at J to 5 bases, leaving 10 bases not matched to a gene. The specimen was peripheral blood. The source is a woman between 18 and 29 years old with acute or convalescent COVID-19. The genes are TRBV9 and TRBJ1-1; TRBD1 matches 11 bases. Written as DNA, the CDR3 is TGTGCCAGCGCCGGGACAGGGGGGCCGGTGACTGAAGCTTTCTTT. Translated: CASAGTGGPVTEAFF.